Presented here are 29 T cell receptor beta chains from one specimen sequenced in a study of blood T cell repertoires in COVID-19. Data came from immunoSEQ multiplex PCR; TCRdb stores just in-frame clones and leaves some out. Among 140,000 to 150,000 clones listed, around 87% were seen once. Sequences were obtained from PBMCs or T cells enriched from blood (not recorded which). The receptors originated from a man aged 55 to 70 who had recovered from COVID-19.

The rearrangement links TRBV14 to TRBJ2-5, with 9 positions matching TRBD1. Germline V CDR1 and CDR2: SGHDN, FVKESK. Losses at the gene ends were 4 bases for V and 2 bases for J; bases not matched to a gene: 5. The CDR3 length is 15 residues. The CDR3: CASSPPGQGQETQYF. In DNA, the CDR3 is TGTGCCAGCAGCCCTCCAGGACAGGGGCAAGAGACCCAGTACTTC.

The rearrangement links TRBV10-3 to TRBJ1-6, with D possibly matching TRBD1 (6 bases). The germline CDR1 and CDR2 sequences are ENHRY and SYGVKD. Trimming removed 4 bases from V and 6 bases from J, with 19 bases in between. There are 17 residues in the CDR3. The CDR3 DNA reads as TGTGCCATCAGTGTGGCGGCAGGGGAAGGAGTTAATTCACCCCTCCACTTT. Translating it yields CAISVAAGEGVNSPLHF.

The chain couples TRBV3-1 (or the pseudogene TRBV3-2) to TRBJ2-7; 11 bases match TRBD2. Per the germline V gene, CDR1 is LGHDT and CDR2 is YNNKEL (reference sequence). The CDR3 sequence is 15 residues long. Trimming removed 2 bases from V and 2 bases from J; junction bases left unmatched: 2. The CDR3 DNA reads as TGTGCCAGCAGCCAACGACTAGCGGGGCCCTACGAGCAGTACTTC. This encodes CASSQRLAGPYEQYF.

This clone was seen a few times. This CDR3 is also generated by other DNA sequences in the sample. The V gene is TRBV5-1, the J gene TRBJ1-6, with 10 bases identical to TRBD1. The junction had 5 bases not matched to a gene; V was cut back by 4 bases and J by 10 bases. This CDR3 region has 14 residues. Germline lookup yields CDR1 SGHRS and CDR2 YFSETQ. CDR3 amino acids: CASSLGTGDSPLHF. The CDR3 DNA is TGCGCCAGCAGCCTCGGGACAGGGGACTCACCCCTCCACTTT.

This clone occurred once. As DNA, the CDR3 is TGTGCCAGCAGTTACTCGGGACAGGGGTTTTCCTACGAGCAGTACTTC. Protein sequence: CASSYSGQGFSYEQYF. This chain connects TRBV6-5 to TRBJ2-7; TRBD1 matches at 10 bases. The CDR3 covers 16 residues. CDR1 and CDR2 from the germline V gene are MNHEY and SVGAGI. Trimming took 0 bases from V and 1 from J; bases not matched to a gene: 3.

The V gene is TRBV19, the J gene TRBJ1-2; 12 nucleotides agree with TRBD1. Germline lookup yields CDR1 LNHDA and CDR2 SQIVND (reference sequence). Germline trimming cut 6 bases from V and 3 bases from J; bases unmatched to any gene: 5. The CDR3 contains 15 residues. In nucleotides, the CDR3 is TGTGCCAGTAGCCGGGACAGGGGGCTCGACTATGGCTACACCTTC. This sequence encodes CASSRDRGLDYGYTF. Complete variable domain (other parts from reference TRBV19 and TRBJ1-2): DGGITQSPKYLFRKEGQNVTLSCEQNLNHDAMYWYRQDPGQGLRLIYYSQIVNDFQKGDIAEGYSVSREKKESFPLTVTSAQKNPTAFYLCASSRDRGLDYGYTFGSGTRLTVV.

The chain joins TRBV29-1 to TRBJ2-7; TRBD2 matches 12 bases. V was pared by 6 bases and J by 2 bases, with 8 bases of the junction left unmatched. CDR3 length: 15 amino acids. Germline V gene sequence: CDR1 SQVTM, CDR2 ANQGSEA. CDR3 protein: CSVLSTSGSPYEQYF. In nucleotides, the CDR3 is TGCAGCGTCCTCTCGACTAGCGGGAGTCCCTACGAGCAGTACTTC.

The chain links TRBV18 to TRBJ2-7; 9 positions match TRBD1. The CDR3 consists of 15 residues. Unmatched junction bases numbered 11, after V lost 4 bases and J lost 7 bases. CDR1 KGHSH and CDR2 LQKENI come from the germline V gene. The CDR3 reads CASSLYRDRVQEQYF. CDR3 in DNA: TGTGCCAGCTCACTTTACCGGGACAGGGTGCAGGAGCAGTACTTC.

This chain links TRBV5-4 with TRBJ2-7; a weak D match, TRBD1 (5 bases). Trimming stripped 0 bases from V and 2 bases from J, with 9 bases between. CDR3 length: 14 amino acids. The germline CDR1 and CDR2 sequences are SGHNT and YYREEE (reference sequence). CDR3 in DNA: TGTGCCAGCAGCTTGGGTCAGGGTCCCTACGAGCAGTACTTC. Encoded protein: CASSLGQGPYEQYF.

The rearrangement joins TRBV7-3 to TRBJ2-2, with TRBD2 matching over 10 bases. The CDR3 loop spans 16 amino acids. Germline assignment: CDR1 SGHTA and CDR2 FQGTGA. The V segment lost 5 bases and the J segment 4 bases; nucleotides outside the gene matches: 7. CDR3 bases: TGTGCCAGCAGCCCCCTAGCGGGGGTCCCCACCGGGGAGCTGTTTTTT. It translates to CASSPLAGVPTGELFF.

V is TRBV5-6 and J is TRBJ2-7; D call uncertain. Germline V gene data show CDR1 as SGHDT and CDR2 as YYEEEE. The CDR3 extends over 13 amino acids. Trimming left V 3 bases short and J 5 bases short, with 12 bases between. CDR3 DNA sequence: TGTGCCAGCAGCTCCCCGAGTTTGCACGAGCAGTACTTC. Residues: CASSSPSLHEQYF.

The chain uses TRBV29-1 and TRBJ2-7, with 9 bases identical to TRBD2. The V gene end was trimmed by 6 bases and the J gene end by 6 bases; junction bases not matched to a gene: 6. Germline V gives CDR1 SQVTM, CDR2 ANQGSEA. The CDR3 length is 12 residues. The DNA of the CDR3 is TGCAGCGTCGTGCGGGAGGGCCTCGAGCAGTACTTC. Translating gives CSVVREGLEQYF.

Here the CDR3 reads CASLPGAVAPYGYTF. The CDR3 DNA sequence: TGTGCCAGTTTACCTGGGGCAGTAGCACCCTATGGCTACACCTTC. The rearrangement uses TRBV19 and TRBJ1-2; D is perhaps TRBD1 (5 bases). The CDR3 contains 15 residues. Trimming took 8 bases from V and 4 from J, leaving 20 bases between them. The germline V gene has CDR1 LNHDA and CDR2 SQIVND (reference sequence).

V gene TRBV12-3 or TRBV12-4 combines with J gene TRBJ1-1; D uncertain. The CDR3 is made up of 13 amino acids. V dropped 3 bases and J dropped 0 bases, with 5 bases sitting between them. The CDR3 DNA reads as TGTGCCAGCAGTTTGAGGTTGAACACTGAAGCTTTCTTT. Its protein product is CASSLRLNTEAFF.

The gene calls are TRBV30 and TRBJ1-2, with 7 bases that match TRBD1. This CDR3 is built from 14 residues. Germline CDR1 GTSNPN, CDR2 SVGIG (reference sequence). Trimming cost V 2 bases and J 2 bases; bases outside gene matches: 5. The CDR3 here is CAWSRGDSNYGYTF. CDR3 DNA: TGTGCCTGGAGTCGTGGGGACAGCAACTATGGCTACACCTTC.

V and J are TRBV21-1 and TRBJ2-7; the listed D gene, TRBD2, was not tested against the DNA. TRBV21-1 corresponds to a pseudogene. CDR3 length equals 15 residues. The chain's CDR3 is CASSKGLLRSYEQYF. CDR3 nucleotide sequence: TGTGCCAGCAGCAAAGGGCTTCTGAGGTCCTACGAGCAGTACTTC.

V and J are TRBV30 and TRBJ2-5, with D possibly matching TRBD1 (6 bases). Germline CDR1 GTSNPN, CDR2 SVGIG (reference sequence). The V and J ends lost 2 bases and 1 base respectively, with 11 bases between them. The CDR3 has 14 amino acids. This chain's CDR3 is CAWSPGTLQETQYF. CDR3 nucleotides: TGTGCCTGGAGTCCAGGGACACTCCAAGAGACCCAGTACTTC.

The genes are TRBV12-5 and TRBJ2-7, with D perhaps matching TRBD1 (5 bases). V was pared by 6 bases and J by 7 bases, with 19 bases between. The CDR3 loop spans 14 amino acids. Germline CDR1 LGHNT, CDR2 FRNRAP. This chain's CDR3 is CASGPGHAPGEQYF. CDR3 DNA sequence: TGTGCTAGTGGACCCGGACACGCTCCCGGTGAGCAGTACTTC.

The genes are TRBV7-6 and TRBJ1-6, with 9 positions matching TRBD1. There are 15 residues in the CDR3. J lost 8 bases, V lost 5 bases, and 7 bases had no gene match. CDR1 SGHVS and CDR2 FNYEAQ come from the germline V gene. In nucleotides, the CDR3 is TGTGCCAGCAGCCCCAGGGACAGGGTTTATTCACCCCTCCACTTT. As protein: CASSPRDRVYSPLHF.

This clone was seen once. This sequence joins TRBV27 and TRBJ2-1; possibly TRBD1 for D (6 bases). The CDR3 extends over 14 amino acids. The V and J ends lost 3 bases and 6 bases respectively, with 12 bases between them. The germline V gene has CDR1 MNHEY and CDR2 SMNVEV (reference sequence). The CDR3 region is CASSLGAEVNEQFF. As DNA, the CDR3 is TGTGCCAGCAGTTTGGGGGCTGAAGTCAATGAGCAGTTCTTC.

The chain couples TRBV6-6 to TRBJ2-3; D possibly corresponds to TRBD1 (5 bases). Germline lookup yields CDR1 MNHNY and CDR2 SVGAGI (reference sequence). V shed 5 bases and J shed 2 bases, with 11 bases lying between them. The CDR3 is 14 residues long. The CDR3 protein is CASSKYRNTDTQYF. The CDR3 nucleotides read TGTGCCAGCAGTAAATACAGGAACACAGATACGCAGTATTTT.

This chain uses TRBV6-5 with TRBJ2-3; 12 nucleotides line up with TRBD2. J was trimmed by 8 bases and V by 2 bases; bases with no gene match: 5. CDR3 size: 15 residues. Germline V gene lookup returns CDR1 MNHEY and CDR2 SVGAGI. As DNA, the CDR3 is TGTGCCAGCAGTTACCCGACTAGCGGGGGCCCTACGCAGTATTTT. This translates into CASSYPTSGGPTQYF.

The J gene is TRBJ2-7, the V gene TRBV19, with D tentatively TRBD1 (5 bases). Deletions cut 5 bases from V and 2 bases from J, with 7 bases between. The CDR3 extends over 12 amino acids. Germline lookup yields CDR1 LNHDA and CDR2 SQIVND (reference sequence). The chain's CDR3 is CASSQGTYEQYF. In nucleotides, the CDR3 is TGTGCCAGTAGTCAGGGAACCTACGAGCAGTACTTC. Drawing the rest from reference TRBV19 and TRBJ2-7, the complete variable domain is DGGITQSPKYLFRKEGQNVTLSCEQNLNHDAMYWYRQDPGQGLRLIYYSQIVNDFQKGDIAEGYSVSREKKESFPLTVTSAQKNPTAFYLCASSQGTYEQYFGPGTRLTVT.

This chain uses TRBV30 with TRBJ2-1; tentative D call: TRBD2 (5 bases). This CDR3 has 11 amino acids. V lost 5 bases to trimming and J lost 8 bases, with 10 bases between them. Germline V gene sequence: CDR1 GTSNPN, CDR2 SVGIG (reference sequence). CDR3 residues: CAWGERDEQFF. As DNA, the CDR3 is TGTGCCTGGGGGGAGAGGGATGAGCAGTTCTTC.

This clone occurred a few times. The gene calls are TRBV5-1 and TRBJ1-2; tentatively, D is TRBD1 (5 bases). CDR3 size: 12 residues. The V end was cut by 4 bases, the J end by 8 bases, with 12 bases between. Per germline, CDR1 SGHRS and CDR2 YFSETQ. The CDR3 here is CASSPDRYGYTF. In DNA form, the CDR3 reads TGCGCCAGCAGCCCCGACAGATACGGCTACACCTTC.

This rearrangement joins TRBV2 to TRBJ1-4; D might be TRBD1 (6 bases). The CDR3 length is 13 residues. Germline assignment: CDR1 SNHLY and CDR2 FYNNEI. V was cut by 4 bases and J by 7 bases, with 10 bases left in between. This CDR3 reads CASSGEQGEKLFF. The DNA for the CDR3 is TGTGCCAGCAGTGGGGAACAGGGTGAAAAACTGTTTTTT.

CDR3 protein: CASSLPPGNYGYTF. The CDR3 DNA follows: TGCGCCAGCAGCTTGCCCCCAGGGAACTATGGCTACACCTTC. J is TRBJ1-2 and V is TRBV5-1; tentative D call: TRBD1 (5 bases). This CDR3 contains 14 residues. Germline-derived CDR1 and CDR2 are SGHRS and YFSETQ. With 1 base removed from V and 2 bases from J, the gap between germline ends came to 9 bases.

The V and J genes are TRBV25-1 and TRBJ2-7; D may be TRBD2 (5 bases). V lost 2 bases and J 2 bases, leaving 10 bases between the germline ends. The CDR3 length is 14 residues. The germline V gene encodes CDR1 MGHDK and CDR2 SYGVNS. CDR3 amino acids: CASSENGNPYEQYF. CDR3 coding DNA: TGTGCCAGCAGTGAAAACGGGAATCCCTACGAGCAGTACTTC.

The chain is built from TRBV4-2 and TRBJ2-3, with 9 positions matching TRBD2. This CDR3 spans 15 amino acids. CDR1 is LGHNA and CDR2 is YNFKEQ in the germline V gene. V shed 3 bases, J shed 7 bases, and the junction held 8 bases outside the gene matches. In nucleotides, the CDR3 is TGTGCCAGCAGCCAGCCGGGACTAGCTGAGAATACGCAGTATTTT. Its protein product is CASSQPGLAENTQYF.